This T cell receptor beta chain derives from a study of blood T cell repertoires in COVID-19. The data were produced by immunoSEQ multiplex PCR, yet TCRdb's version contains in-frame clones alone and is incomplete. The data contain 75,000 to 85,000 clones, over 70% of them singletons. V lost 6 bases and J 9 bases, leaving 9 bases between the germline ends. This CDR3 has 12 amino acids. Germline-derived CDR1 and CDR2 are MDHEN and SYDVKM. Material: peripheral blood. The chain couples TRBV28 to TRBJ1-6; no clear D. The TCR sequence derives from a man aged 45 to 65 with active COVID-19. The CDR3 loop reads CASRRSGSPLHF. The CDR3 region has the DNA TGTGCCAGCAGGAGAAGCGGTTCACCCCTCCACTTT. Supplemented by reference TRBV28 and TRBJ1-6, the full variable domain reads DVKVTQSSRYLVKRTGEKVFLECVQDMDHENMFWYRQDPGLGLRLIYFSYDVKMKEKGDIPEGYSVSREKKERFSLILESASTNQTSMYLCASRRSGSPLHFGNGTRLTVT.